This T cell receptor beta chain was identified in a study of neurological immune-mediated disorders. This clonotype was recorded at least ten times. The antigen remains undetermined. With 2 bases clipped from V and 4 bases from J, the junction kept 10 bases outside the gene matches. Germline CDR1 SGDLS, CDR2 YYNGEE. This CDR3 has 18 residues. In every sequencing run, more than 170 million TCR-beta sequences were generated from 15-18 subjects. TCRdb ran MiXCR on the 5' RACE reads and lists one entry per CDR3 protein. The sample lists about 45,000 distinct CDR3 sequences; roughly 13% were seen once. Study findings and constraints: None of the CDR3 amino acid sequences found in expanded clones was shared across subjects. This suggests that the TCR-beta repertoires were private in all groups. HTLV-1-associated myelopathy showed the most TCR clonal expansion; multiple sclerosis the least, below healthy controls.

Regarding time point: longitudinal time-point 3. 2 million unsorted PBMCs were stored in RNAlater at -80 °C before RNA extraction. This TCR derives from a man aged 25-45 years in good health. J is TRBJ2-5 and V is TRBV9; 14 bases are a match to TRBD2. The sample was PBMCs. For the CDR3, the DNA is TGTGCCAGCAGCGTGACCGGACTAGCGGGAGGTGCCCGAGAGACCCAGTACTTC. Encoded protein: CASSVTGLAGGARETQYF. The full variable domain, completed using reference TRBV9 and TRBJ2-5, is DSGVTQTPKHLITATGQRVTLRCSPRSGDLSVYWYQQSLDQGLQFLIQYYNGEERAKGNILERFSAQQFPDLHSELNLSSLELGDSALYFCASSVTGLAGGARETQYFGPGTRLLVL.